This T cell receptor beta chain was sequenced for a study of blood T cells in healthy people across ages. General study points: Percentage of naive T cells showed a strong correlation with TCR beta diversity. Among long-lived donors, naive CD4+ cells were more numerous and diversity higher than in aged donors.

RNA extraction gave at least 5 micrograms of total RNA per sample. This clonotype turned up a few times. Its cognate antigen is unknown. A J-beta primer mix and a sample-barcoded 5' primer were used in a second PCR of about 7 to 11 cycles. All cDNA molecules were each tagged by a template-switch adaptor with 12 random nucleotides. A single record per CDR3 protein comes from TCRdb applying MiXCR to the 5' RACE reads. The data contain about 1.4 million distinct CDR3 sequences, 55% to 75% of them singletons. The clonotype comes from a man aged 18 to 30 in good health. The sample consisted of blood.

CDR3 in DNA: TGTGCCAGCAGTGAATTGGGTAAGGCGGGAGGTTCCTACGAGCAGTACTTC. Its protein product is CASSELGKAGGSYEQYF. The chain combines TRBV25-1 with TRBJ2-7; TRBD2 agrees at 8 bases. The V and J ends lost 1 base and 1 base, in that order; junction bases with no gene match: 9. The CDR3 consists of 17 residues. In germline, CDR1 is MGHDK, CDR2 SYGVNS.